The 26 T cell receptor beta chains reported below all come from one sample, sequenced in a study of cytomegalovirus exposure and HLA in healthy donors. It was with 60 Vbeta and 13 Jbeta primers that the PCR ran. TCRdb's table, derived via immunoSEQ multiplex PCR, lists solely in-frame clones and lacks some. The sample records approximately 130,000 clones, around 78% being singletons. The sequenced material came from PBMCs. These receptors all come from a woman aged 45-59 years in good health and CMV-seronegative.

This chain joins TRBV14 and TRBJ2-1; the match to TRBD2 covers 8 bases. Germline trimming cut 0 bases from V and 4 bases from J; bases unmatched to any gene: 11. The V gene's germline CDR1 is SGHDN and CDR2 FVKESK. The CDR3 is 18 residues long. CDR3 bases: TGTGCCAGCAGCCAAGATCCCCCCAGCGGGAGAGGGTACAATGAGCAGTTCTTC. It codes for CASSQDPPSGRGYNEQFF.

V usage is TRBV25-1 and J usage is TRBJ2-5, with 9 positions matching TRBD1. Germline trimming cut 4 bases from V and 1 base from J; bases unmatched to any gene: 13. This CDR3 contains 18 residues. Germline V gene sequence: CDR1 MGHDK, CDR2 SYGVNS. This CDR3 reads CASSARLGQGSSQETQYF. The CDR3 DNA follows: TGTGCCAGCAGTGCCCGGCTCGGACAGGGGAGTAGCCAAGAGACCCAGTACTTC.

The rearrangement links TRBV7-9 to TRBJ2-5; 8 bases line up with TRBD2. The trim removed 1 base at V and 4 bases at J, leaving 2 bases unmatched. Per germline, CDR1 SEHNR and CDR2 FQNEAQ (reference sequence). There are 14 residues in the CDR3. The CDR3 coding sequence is TGTGCCAGCAGCTTAGACACTAGCGGAGAGACCCAGTACTTC. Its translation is CASSLDTSGETQYF.

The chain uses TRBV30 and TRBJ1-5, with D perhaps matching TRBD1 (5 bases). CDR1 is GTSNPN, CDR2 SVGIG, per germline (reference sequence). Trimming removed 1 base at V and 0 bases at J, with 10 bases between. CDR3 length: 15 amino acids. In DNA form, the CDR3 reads TGTGCCTGGAGTGCCGCGGACACTAGCAATCAGCCCCAGCATTTT. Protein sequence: CAWSAADTSNQPQHF.

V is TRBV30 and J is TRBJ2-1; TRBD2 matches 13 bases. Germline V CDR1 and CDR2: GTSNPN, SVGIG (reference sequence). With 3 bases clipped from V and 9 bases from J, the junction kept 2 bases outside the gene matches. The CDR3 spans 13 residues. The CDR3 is CAWRTSGRSEQFF. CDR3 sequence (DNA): TGTGCCTGGAGGACTAGCGGGAGGAGTGAGCAGTTCTTC.

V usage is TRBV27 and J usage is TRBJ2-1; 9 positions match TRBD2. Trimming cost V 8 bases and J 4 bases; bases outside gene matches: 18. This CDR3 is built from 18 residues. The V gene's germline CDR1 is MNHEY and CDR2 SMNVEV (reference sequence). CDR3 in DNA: TGTGCCAGCCTTGCCAACTTGGGGGTAGCGGGAGCGTACAATGAGCAGTTCTTC. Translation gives CASLANLGVAGAYNEQFF.

In nucleotides, the CDR3 is TGCGCCAGCAGCAATCGACTTGACTCACCCCTCCACTTT. It yields the protein CASSNRLDSPLHF. This chain connects TRBV5-1 to TRBJ1-6; no firm D call. The CDR3 sequence is 13 residues long. The germline V and J ends were trimmed by 4 bases and 10 bases, with 12 bases remaining between them. CDR1 and CDR2 from the germline V gene are SGHRS and YFSETQ.

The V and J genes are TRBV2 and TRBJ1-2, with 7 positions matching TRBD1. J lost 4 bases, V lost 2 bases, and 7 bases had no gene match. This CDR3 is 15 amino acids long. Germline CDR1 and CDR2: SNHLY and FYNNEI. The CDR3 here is CASSEIGRQGYGYTF. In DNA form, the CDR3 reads TGTGCCAGCAGTGAAATCGGGCGACAGGGCTATGGCTACACCTTC.

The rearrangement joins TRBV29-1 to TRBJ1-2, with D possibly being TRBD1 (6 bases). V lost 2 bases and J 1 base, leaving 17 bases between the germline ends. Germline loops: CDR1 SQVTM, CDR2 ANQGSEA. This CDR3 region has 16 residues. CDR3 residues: CSVERVQGDDNYGYTF. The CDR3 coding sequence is TGCAGCGTTGAAAGGGTACAGGGCGACGATAACTATGGCTACACCTTC.

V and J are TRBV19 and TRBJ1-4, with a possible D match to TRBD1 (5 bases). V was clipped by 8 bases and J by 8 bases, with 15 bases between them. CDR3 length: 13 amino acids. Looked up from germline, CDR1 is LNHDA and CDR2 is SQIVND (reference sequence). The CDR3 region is CASREGAGEKLFF. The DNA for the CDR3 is TGTGCCAGTCGAGAAGGGGCAGGAGAAAAACTGTTTTTT.

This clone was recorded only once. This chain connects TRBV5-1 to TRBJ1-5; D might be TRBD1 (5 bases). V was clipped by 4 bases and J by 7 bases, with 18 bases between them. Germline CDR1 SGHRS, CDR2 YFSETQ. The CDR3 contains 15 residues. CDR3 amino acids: CASSAEGTSGQPQHF. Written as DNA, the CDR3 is TGCGCCAGCAGCGCGGAGGGGACTTCAGGGCAGCCCCAGCATTTT.

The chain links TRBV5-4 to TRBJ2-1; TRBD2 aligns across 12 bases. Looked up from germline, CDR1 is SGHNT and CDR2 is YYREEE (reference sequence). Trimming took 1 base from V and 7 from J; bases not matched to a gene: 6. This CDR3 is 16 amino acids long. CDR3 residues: CASSLRTSGRLNEQFF. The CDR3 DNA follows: TGTGCCAGCAGCTTGAGAACTAGCGGGAGGCTTAATGAGCAGTTCTTC.

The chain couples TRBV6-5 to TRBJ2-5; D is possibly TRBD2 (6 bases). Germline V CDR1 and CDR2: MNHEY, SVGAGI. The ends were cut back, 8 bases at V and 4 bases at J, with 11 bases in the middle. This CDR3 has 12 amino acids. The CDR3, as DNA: TGTGCCAGCGGGCTAGCGTTAGAGACCCAGTACTTC. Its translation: CASGLALETQYF.

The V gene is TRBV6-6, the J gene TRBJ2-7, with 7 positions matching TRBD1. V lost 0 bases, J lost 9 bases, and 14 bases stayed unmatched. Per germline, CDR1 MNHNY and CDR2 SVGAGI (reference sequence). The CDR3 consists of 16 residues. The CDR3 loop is CASSYSGQPIPARQYF. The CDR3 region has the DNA TGTGCCAGCAGTTACTCGGGACAGCCGATCCCAGCGAGGCAGTACTTC.

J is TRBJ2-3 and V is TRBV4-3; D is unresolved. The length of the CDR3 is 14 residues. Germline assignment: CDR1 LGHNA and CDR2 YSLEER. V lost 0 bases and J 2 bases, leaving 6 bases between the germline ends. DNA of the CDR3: TGCGCCAGCAGCCAAGAAACATTCACAGATACGCAGTATTTT. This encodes CASSQETFTDTQYF.

The CDR3: CASSLKLRTGNNEQFF. CDR3 coding DNA: TGTGCCAGCAGTTTAAAATTGAGGACTGGAAACAATGAGCAGTTCTTC. The V call is TRBV27, the J call TRBJ2-1, with D tentatively TRBD2 (5 bases). The CDR3 length is 16 residues. Trimming left V 2 bases short and J 5 bases short, with 16 bases between. Per the germline V gene, CDR1 is MNHEY and CDR2 is SMNVEV (reference sequence).

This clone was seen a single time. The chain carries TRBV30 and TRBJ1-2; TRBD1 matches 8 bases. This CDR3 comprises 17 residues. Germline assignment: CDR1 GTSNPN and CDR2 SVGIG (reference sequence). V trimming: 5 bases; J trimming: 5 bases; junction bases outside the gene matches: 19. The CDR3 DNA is TGTGCCTGGGGCCAAGTGGGGCAGGGGGCAAGTCTTTATGGCTACACCTTC. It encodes CAWGQVGQGASLYGYTF.

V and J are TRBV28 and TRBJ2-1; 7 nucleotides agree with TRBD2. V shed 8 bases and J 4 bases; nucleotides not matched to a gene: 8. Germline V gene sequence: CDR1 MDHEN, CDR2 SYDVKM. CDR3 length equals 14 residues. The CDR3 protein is CASSVGGGYNEQFF. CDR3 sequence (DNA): TGTGCCAGCTCCGTTGGGGGGGGTTACAATGAGCAGTTCTTC.

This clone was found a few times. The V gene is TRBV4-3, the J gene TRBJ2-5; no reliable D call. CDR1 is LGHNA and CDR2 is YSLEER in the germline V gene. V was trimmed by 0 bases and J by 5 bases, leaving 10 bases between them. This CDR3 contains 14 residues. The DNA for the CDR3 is TGCGCCAGCAGCCAAGATGCGCTGTTGGAGACCCAGTACTTC. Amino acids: CASSQDALLETQYF.

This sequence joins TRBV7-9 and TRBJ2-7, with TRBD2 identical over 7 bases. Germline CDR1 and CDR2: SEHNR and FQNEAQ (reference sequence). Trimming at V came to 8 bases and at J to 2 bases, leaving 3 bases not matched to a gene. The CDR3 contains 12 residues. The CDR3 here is CASGRAAYEQYF. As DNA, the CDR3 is TGTGCCAGCGGGAGGGCCGCCTACGAGCAGTACTTC. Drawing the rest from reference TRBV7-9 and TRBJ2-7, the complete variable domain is DTGVSQNPRHKITKRGQNVTFRCDPISEHNRLYWYRQTLGQGPEFLTYFQNEAQLEKSRLLSDRFSAERPKGSFSTLEIQRTEQGDSAMYLCASGRAAYEQYFGPGTRLTVT.

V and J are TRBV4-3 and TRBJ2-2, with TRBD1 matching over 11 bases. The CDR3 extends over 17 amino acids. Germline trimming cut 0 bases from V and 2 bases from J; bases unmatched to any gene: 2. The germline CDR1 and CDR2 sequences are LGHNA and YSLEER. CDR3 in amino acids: CASSQDRTGGNTGELFF. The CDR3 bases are TGCGCCAGCAGCCAAGATCGGACAGGGGGCAACACCGGGGAGCTGTTTTTT.

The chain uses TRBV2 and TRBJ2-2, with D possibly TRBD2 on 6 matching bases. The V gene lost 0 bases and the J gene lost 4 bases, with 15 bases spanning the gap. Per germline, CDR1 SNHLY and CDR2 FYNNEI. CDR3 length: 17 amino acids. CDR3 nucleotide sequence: TGTGCCAGCAGTGAAGCGCGGGGCGCGGGTGGCACCGGGGAGCTGTTTTTT. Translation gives CASSEARGAGGTGELFF.

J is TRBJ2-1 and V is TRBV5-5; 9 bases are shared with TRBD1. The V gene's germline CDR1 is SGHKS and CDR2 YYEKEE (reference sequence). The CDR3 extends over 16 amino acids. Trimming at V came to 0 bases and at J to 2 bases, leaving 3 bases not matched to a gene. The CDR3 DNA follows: TGTGCCAGCAGCTTGGGGACAGGGGTACCCTACAATGAGCAGTTCTTC. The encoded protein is CASSLGTGVPYNEQFF. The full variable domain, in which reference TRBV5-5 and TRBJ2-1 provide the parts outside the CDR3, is DAGVTQSPTHLIKTRGQQVTLRCSPISGHKSVSWYQQVLGQGPQFIFQYYEKEERGRGNFPDRFSARQFPNYSSELNVNALLLGDSALYLCASSLGTGVPYNEQFFGPGTRLTVL.

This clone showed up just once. This chain's CDR3 is CASSLGQNTEAFF. Written as DNA, the CDR3 is TGTGCCAGCAGCTTAGGACAGAACACTGAAGCTTTCTTT. The rearrangement links TRBV9 to TRBJ1-1; D is possibly TRBD1 (5 bases). Germline loops: CDR1 SGDLS, CDR2 YYNGEE. The CDR3 is made up of 13 amino acids. Trimming removed 4 bases at V and 1 base at J, with 8 bases between. The variable domain in full, with the rest retrieved from reference TRBV9 and TRBJ1-1, is DSGVTQTPKHLITATGQRVTLRCSPRSGDLSVYWYQQSLDQGLQFLIQYYNGEERAKGNILERFSAQQFPDLHSELNLSSLELGDSALYFCASSLGQNTEAFFGQGTRLTVV.

CDR3 nucleotide sequence: TGTGCCAGCAGTTACCACGGATCGGGGGGCGCGCAATTCTTC. The encoded protein is CASSYHGSGGAQFF. V and J are TRBV6-5 and TRBJ2-1; weak D call: TRBD2 (7 bases). This CDR3 comprises 14 residues. Germline lookup yields CDR1 MNHEY and CDR2 SVGAGI. Trimming shortened V by 2 bases and J by 16 bases, and 21 bases separated the two germline ends.

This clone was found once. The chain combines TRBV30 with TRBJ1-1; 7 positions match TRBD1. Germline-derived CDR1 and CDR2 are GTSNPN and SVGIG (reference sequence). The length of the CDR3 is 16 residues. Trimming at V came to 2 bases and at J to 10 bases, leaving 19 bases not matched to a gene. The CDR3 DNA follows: TGTGCCTGGAGTTCGACTTACCGGGACAGAAAGTTTTCAGCTTTCTTT. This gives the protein CAWSSTYRDRKFSAFF.